This T cell receptor beta chain was sequenced for a study of T cells in Graves' hyperthyroidism and ophthalmopathy. Overall study findings and caveats: A model of 13 V-J pairs discriminated ophthalmopathy from stable hyperthyroidism. Blood also carried most thyroid clonotypes expanded above 0.001.

Reasons for excluding patients were uncontrolled infection, other autoimmune disease, pregnancy or lactation. PBMCs were collected from a roughly 10 ml volume of fresh peripheral blood. On this clonotype itself: The antigen remains unidentified.

From RNA transcripts, TCR beta CDR3 regions were amplified. The HTBI set primed first-round TCR CDR3 RT-PCR. TCRdb re-derived calls from the multiplex PCR reads in MiXCR, one entry per CDR3 protein. The data hold approximately 700,000 distinct CDR3 sequences, with around 15% observed a single time. The specimen sequenced was blood. This TCR came from a man in his late teens or twenties with Graves' hyperthyroidism.

In DNA, the CDR3 is TGTGCTAGTGGCTCAATACTAGCGGGAGGGCCACGGGGCCAAGAGACCCAGTACTTC. Its translation is CASGSILAGGPRGQETQYF. The rearrangement joins TRBV12-5 to TRBJ2-5; 13 positions agree with TRBD2. The CDR3 loop spans 19 amino acids. CDR1 and CDR2 (germline): LGHNT, FRNRAP. J was trimmed by 1 base and V by 6 bases; bases with no gene match: 14. The full variable domain, completed using reference TRBV12-5 and TRBJ2-5, is DARVTQTPRHKVTEMGQEVTMRCQPILGHNTVFWYRQTMMQGLELLAYFRNRAPLDDSGMPKDRFSAEMPDATLATLKIQPSEPRDSAVYFCASGSILAGGPRGQETQYFGPGTRLLVL.